This entry concerns a single T cell receptor (beta chain). This sample is drawn from a study of human T cells and chemical hapten exposure. Study context: Patch tests put 0.01% DPC on the upper back, and the results were checked at 6 days.

The V and J ends lost 6 bases and 1 base respectively, with 15 bases between them. CDR3 length: 15 amino acids. CDR1 is MNHEY, CDR2 SMNVEV, per germline (reference sequence). As to time point: pre-sensitization, week 0. Treatment described: therapeutic diphenylcyclopropenone sensitization with weekly scalp DPC. A single record per CDR3 protein comes from TCRdb applying MiXCR to the RACE reads. The sample has 350,000 to 450,000 distinct CDR3 sequences, approximately 5.1% seen once; the top ten hold 2.5% to 3%. This receptor was obtained from a woman between 45 and 65 years old with alopecia areata. Some clones in this sample may be carry-over from other donors' samples. The chain couples TRBV27 to TRBJ1-2; D is perhaps TRBD1 (6 bases). The material was whole blood, obtained in connection with sensitization to the hapten diphenylcyclopropenone (DPC). The CDR3: CASRRGAANNYGYTF. The CDR3 DNA is TGTGCCAGCAGGCGGGGGGCCGCCAATAACTATGGCTACACCTTC.